These 26 T cell receptor beta chains originate from one sample sequenced in a study of blood T cell repertoires in COVID-19. This table comes from immunoSEQ multiplex PCR, and its TCRdb copy is limited to in-frame clones, with some not included. In the table there are some 120,000 clones, around 80% of which are singletons. The sequencing input was peripheral blood. All receptors derive from a man aged 25 to 45 with COVID-19, enrolled during active disease.

The gene calls are TRBV2 and TRBJ2-1; 7 bases are shared with TRBD1. The CDR3 has 14 amino acids. Germline V gene sequence: CDR1 SNHLY, CDR2 FYNNEI. The V and J ends lost 6 bases and 4 bases, in that order; junction bases with no gene match: 6. CDR3 DNA: TGTGCCAGCAGGCCGGGACAGACGTACAATGAGCAGTTCTTC. This encodes CASRPGQTYNEQFF. Full variable domain (rest looked up from reference TRBV2 and TRBJ2-1): EPEVTQTPSHQVTQMGQEVILRCVPISNHLYFYWYRQILGQKVEFLVSFYNNEISEKSEIFDDQFSVERPDGSNFTLKIRSTKLEDSAMYFCASRPGQTYNEQFFGPGTRLTVL.

The rearrangement joins TRBV15 to TRBJ2-1; D may be TRBD1 (6 bases). The CDR3 is made up of 16 amino acids. CDR1 and CDR2 from the germline V gene are LNHNV and YYDKDF (reference sequence). Between the trimmed V and J ends, which lost 8 bases and 2 bases, there was a span of 19 bases. The CDR3 nucleotides are TGTGCCACCGGAGCCATACCGGGACAAACCTACAATGAGCAGTTCTTC. This encodes CATGAIPGQTYNEQFF. The full variable domain, rest sourced from reference TRBV15 and TRBJ2-1, is DAMVIQNPRYQVTQFGKPVTLSCSQTLNHNVMYWYQQKSSQAPKLLFHYYDKDFNNEADTPDNFQSRRPNTSFCFLDIRSPGLGDTAMYLCATGAIPGQTYNEQFFGPGTRLTVL.

There are a few counts of this clone. The rearrangement links TRBV9 to TRBJ2-3; D might be TRBD1 (5 bases). Germline V gene data show CDR1 as SGDLS and CDR2 as YYNGEE. The CDR3 totals 15 residues. Deletions cut 0 bases from V and 1 base from J, with 9 bases between. The DNA of the CDR3 is TGTGCCAGCAGCGTAGATACAGGAGGCACAGATACGCAGTATTTT. It encodes CASSVDTGGTDTQYF.

The chain has TRBV5-1 and TRBJ2-3, with D possibly TRBD2 on 5 matching bases. CDR3 length: 15 residues. The V end lost 2 bases, the J end lost 0 bases, and 10 bases lay between the germline ends. Germline V CDR1 and CDR2: SGHRS, YFSETQ. The CDR3 nucleotides are TGCGCCAGCAGCTTTGAGGGATTAAGCACAGATACGCAGTATTTT. It specifies CASSFEGLSTDTQYF.

The chain joins TRBV4-1 to TRBJ2-7; 13 nucleotides agree with TRBD2. Germline CDR1 and CDR2: MGHRA and YSYEKL. J was trimmed by 1 base and V by 3 bases; bases with no gene match: 3. CDR3 length: 16 residues. The CDR3 region is CASSHRLAGGSYEQYF. The CDR3 region has the DNA TGCGCCAGCAGCCATCGACTAGCGGGAGGATCCTACGAGCAGTACTTC.

In nucleotides, the CDR3 is TGTGCCAGCAGCTTGGGCCCTTGGGGGGAAGTAGCTTTCTTT. Translating it yields CASSLGPWGEVAFF. The J gene is TRBJ1-1, the V gene TRBV5-5; a weak D match, TRBD1 (5 bases). The CDR3 is made up of 14 amino acids. Trimming removed 0 bases at V and 10 bases at J, with 16 bases between. The germline V gene has CDR1 SGHKS and CDR2 YYEKEE (reference sequence).

This clone was seen once. J is TRBJ1-6 and V is TRBV30; TRBD1 aligns across 7 bases. CDR1 is GTSNPN, CDR2 SVGIG, per germline (reference sequence). The CDR3 runs 12 residues. J lost 10 bases, V lost 7 bases, and 7 bases had no gene match. CDR3 in DNA: TGTGCCTTCACACAGGGGAGGTCACCCCTCCACTTT. Amino acids: CAFTQGRSPLHF.

The CDR3 DNA is TGTGCCAGCAGCTTAGGGCGGGGCGGTATCGGCTACACCTTC. This encodes CASSLGRGGIGYTF. The chain has TRBV7-8 and TRBJ1-2; the D gene is possibly TRBD1 (5 bases). CDR3 length: 14 residues. The V end was cut by 1 base, the J end by 8 bases, with 14 bases between. Germline CDR1 is SGHVS and CDR2 is FQNEAQ.

The chain combines TRBV10-1 with TRBJ1-1, with a tentative D call TRBD1 (5 bases). V was trimmed by 4 bases and J by 4 bases, leaving 16 bases between them. The CDR3 loop spans 15 amino acids. CDR1 is WNHNN, CDR2 SYGVQD, per germline (reference sequence). CDR3 DNA sequence: TGCGCCAGCAGTGCAGGCAGCCGCGGGGGCACTGAAGCTTTCTTT. This gives the protein CASSAGSRGGTEAFF.

This chain links TRBV12-5 with TRBJ2-7; 9 nucleotides align to TRBD1. With 6 bases clipped from V and 6 bases from J, the junction kept 9 bases outside the gene matches. CDR3 length equals 14 residues. Germline loops: CDR1 LGHNT, CDR2 FRNRAP. The CDR3 sequence: CASGTGQGNSEQYF. CDR3 in DNA: TGTGCTAGTGGCACGGGACAGGGTAACTCCGAGCAGTACTTC.

This clone was seen more than once but under ten times. The genes are TRBV7-9 and TRBJ2-2, with no clear D. The germline V gene has CDR1 SEHNR and CDR2 FQNEAQ (reference sequence). V shed 6 bases and J shed 3 bases, with 5 bases lying between them. This CDR3 region has 12 residues. The CDR3 DNA reads TGTGCCAGCAGTTATTACACCGGGGAGCTGTTTTTT. Translating gives CASSYYTGELFF.

The rearrangement links TRBV19 to TRBJ1-1; tentatively, D is TRBD1 (5 bases). Germline V lookup: CDR1 LNHDA, CDR2 SQIVND (reference sequence). CDR3 length: 13 amino acids. V was trimmed by 7 bases and J by 6 bases, leaving 15 bases between them. This chain's CDR3 is CASNQGGIAEAFF. The CDR3, as DNA: TGTGCCAGTAACCAGGGAGGGATCGCTGAAGCTTTCTTT.

The rearrangement links TRBV19 to TRBJ1-5; D remains ambiguous. V lost 6 bases and J 0 bases, leaving 9 bases between the germline ends. From germline, CDR1 is LNHDA and CDR2 SQIVND (reference sequence). This CDR3 has 14 residues. CDR3: CASREANSNQPQHF. In DNA form, the CDR3 reads TGTGCCAGTAGAGAAGCAAATAGCAATCAGCCCCAGCATTTT.

The chain recombines TRBV28 with TRBJ1-3, with TRBD1 matching 8 bases. CDR3 length: 16 residues. The trim removed 5 bases at V and 4 bases at J, leaving 10 bases unmatched. Germline lookup yields CDR1 MDHEN and CDR2 SYDVKM. The CDR3 bases are TGTGCCAGCAGTACCCTTCGCAGGGGGCAAGGAAACACCATATATTTT. Translated, it gives CASSTLRRGQGNTIYF.

This chain connects TRBV5-6 to TRBJ1-5; D is unresolved. Deletions cut 1 base from V and 4 bases from J, with 9 bases between. Germline V gives CDR1 SGHDT, CDR2 YYEEEE. CDR3 length: 14 amino acids. CDR3 coding DNA: TGTGCCAGCAGCTTGTCTGGGCCTAATCAGCCCCAGCATTTT. This gives the protein CASSLSGPNQPQHF.

The chain has TRBV4-3 and TRBJ2-7, with 10 bases that match TRBD2. After removal of 0 bases from V and 4 bases from J, the junction contained 3 bases not matched to a gene. The CDR3 extends over 15 amino acids. The V gene's germline CDR1 is LGHNA and CDR2 YSLEER. CDR3 coding DNA: TGCGCCAGCAGCCAAGAAATAGCGGGGGGATACGAGCAGTACTTC. It specifies CASSQEIAGGYEQYF.

Comment on this clone: Other DNA sequences within the sample encode an identical CDR3. The chain is built from TRBV7-9 and TRBJ2-1; 12 bases line up with TRBD2. This CDR3 has 16 amino acids. Germline CDR1 and CDR2: SEHNR and FQNEAQ (reference sequence). V trimming: 1 base; J trimming: 6 bases; junction bases outside the gene matches: 4. CDR3 in DNA: TGTGCCAGCAGCTTAGGACTAGCGGGGGACCTCAATGAGCAGTTCTTC. Translating gives CASSLGLAGDLNEQFF.

The chain employs TRBV18 and TRBJ2-1; TRBD2 matches at 14 bases. In germline, CDR1 is KGHSH, CDR2 LQKENI. The V segment lost 2 bases and the J segment 7 bases; nucleotides outside the gene matches: 13. The CDR3 is 19 amino acids. CDR3 in DNA: TGTGCCAGCTCACCAATAGGTCCCCGACTAGCGGGAGGGATAAATGAGCAGTTCTTC. The encoded protein is CASSPIGPRLAGGINEQFF.

This clone was detected only once. This CDR3 is CASRAGVNTGELFF. In nucleotides, the CDR3 is TGCGCCAGCAGAGCAGGGGTGAACACCGGGGAGCTGTTTTTT. This chain uses TRBV23-1 with TRBJ2-2; D is perhaps TRBD1 (6 bases). TRBV23-1 is noted as an ORF with a role that remains uncertain. The CDR3 covers 14 residues. Trimming removed 6 bases from V and 1 base from J, with 9 bases in between.

This chain links TRBV20-1 with TRBJ1-1; 7 nucleotides align to TRBD1. Germline V gene lookup returns CDR1 DFQATT and CDR2 SNEGSKA (reference sequence). The CDR3 is 15 amino acids. V lost 3 bases, J lost 0 bases, and 7 bases stayed unmatched. The CDR3 loop is CSASPGQSLNTEAFF. The CDR3, as DNA: TGCAGTGCTAGTCCGGGACAGAGCTTGAACACTGAAGCTTTCTTT.

The V gene is TRBV7-8, the J gene TRBJ1-6; maybe TRBD1 (6 bases). V dropped 5 bases and J dropped 7 bases, with 15 bases sitting between them. The germline V gene encodes CDR1 SGHVS and CDR2 FQNEAQ. The CDR3 sequence is 15 residues long. The CDR3 region is CASSPRGGGNSPLHF. The CDR3 region has the DNA TGTGCCAGCAGCCCAAGGGGGGGAGGGAATTCACCCCTCCACTTT.

The CDR3 is CASSLGVGAIGNTIYF. The DNA for the CDR3 is TGTGCCAGCAGCTTAGGTGTAGGGGCCATTGGAAACACCATATATTTT. V and J are TRBV11-2 and TRBJ1-3, with a possible D match to TRBD1 (5 bases). Trimming removed 1 base from V and 3 bases from J, with 13 bases in between. The CDR3 runs to 16 residues. Germline lookup yields CDR1 SGHAT and CDR2 FQNNGV.

V and J are TRBV10-2 and TRBJ2-5; TRBD2 matches at 9 bases. CDR1 WSHSY and CDR2 SAAADI come from the germline V gene. V lost 5 bases, J lost 1 base, and 2 bases stayed unmatched. This CDR3 has 14 amino acids. The CDR3 DNA follows: TGCGCCAGCAGTTTAGCGGGAGCCCAAGAGACCCAGTACTTC. This translates into CASSLAGAQETQYF.

This rearrangement joins TRBV18 to TRBJ1-1; the D gene is possibly TRBD1 (5 bases). CDR1 KGHSH and CDR2 LQKENI come from the germline V gene. The V and J ends lost 5 bases and 1 base respectively, with 11 bases between them. The CDR3 length is 14 residues. The CDR3, as DNA: TGTGCCAGCTCATCCAACGGGGGGAACACTGAAGCTTTCTTT. As protein: CASSSNGGNTEAFF.

This clone showed up just once. V and J are TRBV30 and TRBJ1-3; TRBD1 might be the D (5 bases). The CDR3 sequence is 16 residues long. The germline V gene has CDR1 GTSNPN and CDR2 SVGIG (reference sequence). Trimming left V 0 bases short and J 0 bases short, with 12 bases between. The CDR3 nucleotides read TGTGCCTGGAGTGTACAAGGGGCCTACTCTGGAAACACCATATATTTT. Protein: CAWSVQGAYSGNTIYF.

The gene calls are TRBV3-1 (or the pseudogene TRBV3-2) and TRBJ1-2, with D perhaps matching TRBD1 (5 bases). The V end was cut by 4 bases, the J end by 8 bases, with 14 bases between. Germline V gene sequence: CDR1 LGHDT, CDR2 YNNKEL (reference sequence). This CDR3 is 13 amino acids long. The CDR3 protein is CASSPGGVRGYTF. The DNA for the CDR3 is TGTGCCAGCAGCCCGGGGGGGGTTAGAGGCTACACCTTC.